The 20 T cell receptor beta chains in this list originate from one sample, sequenced in a study of cytomegalovirus exposure and HLA in healthy donors. Both 60 Vbeta primers and 13 Jbeta primers went into the PCR. Libraries were prepared by immunoSEQ multiplex PCR; TCRdb keeps only in-frame clonotypes and omits some of them. The table has about 110,000 clones, 65% to 80% seen once; the top ten hold 5% to 7.5%. The specimen sequenced was PBMCs. The receptor set was obtained from a woman aged 45-59 years in good health and CMV-seropositive.

The count of this clone is one. This chain links TRBV18 with TRBJ1-2; 7 nucleotides align to TRBD1. J gave up 1 base and V 6 bases, and 14 bases lay outside the gene matches. Germline CDR1 KGHSH, CDR2 LQKENI. The CDR3 length is 17 residues. The CDR3 loop reads CASSPSMPGQLNYGYTF. CDR3 sequence (DNA): TGTGCCAGCTCCCCAAGCATGCCGGGACAGCTTAACTATGGCTACACCTTC.

The gene calls are TRBV11-1 and TRBJ1-6, with TRBD1 as a possible D gene (6 bases). The length of the CDR3 is 13 residues. CDR1 and CDR2 from the germline V gene are SGHAT and FQDESV (reference sequence). The V gene lost 3 bases and the J gene lost 13 bases, with 13 bases spanning the gap. The CDR3 sequence: CASSFTGSTPLHF. The CDR3 DNA reads as TGTGCCAGCAGCTTCACAGGGTCGACGCCCCTCCACTTT.

The V gene is TRBV9, the J gene TRBJ2-3; 10 nucleotides align to TRBD2. This CDR3 region has 16 residues. Germline CDR1 SGDLS, CDR2 YYNGEE. The V gene end was trimmed by 3 bases and the J gene end by 3 bases; junction bases not matched to a gene: 7. CDR3 loop: CASSASGGAWTDTQYF. The CDR3 nucleotides read TGTGCCAGCAGCGCAAGCGGGGGGGCGTGGACAGATACGCAGTATTTT. Supplemented by reference TRBV9 and TRBJ2-3, the full variable domain reads DSGVTQTPKHLITATGQRVTLRCSPRSGDLSVYWYQQSLDQGLQFLIQYYNGEERAKGNILERFSAQQFPDLHSELNLSSLELGDSALYFCASSASGGAWTDTQYFGPGTRLTVL.

The chain combines TRBV2 with TRBJ1-5; D perhaps matches TRBD1 (6 bases). Trimming pared 2 bases from V and 4 bases from J, leaving 9 bases between. Germline CDR1 and CDR2: SNHLY and FYNNEI. There are 14 residues in the CDR3. This chain's CDR3 is CASSERTENQPQHF. The CDR3 DNA reads TGTGCCAGCAGTGAACGGACAGAAAATCAGCCCCAGCATTTT.

This clone occurred a few times. The chain carries TRBV27 and TRBJ1-4; 9 positions agree with TRBD1. This CDR3 contains 17 residues. V trimming: 5 bases; J trimming: 3 bases; junction bases outside the gene matches: 10. Germline V CDR1 and CDR2: MNHEY, SMNVEV (reference sequence). The CDR3 nucleotides read TGTGCCAGCAGTCCCTTCCCCTGGACAGGGGCTAATGAAAAACTGTTTTTT. This gives the protein CASSPFPWTGANEKLFF.

There are a few counts of this clone. This chain joins TRBV7-3 and TRBJ1-2; TRBD1 matches 9 bases. The germline V gene has CDR1 SGHTA and CDR2 FQGTGA. V lost 5 bases, J lost 6 bases, and 10 bases stayed unmatched. This CDR3 contains 15 residues. The CDR3, as DNA: TGTGCCAGCAGCCCCGGGACAGGGAGACCTGATGGCTACACCTTC. Translation gives CASSPGTGRPDGYTF.

This sequence joins TRBV14 and TRBJ2-3, with 8 bases aligning to TRBD2. This CDR3 region has 16 residues. In germline, CDR1 is SGHDN, CDR2 FVKESK. The V segment lost 4 bases and the J segment 0 bases; nucleotides outside the gene matches: 6. The CDR3 reads CASSRRTSSSTDTQYF. CDR3 coding DNA: TGTGCCAGCAGCCGACGGACTAGCAGTAGCACAGATACGCAGTATTTT. The complete variable domain, with remaining parts taken from reference TRBV14 and TRBJ2-3, reads EAGVTQFPSHSVIEKGQTVTLRCDPISGHDNLYWYRRVMGKEIKFLLHFVKESKQDESGMPNNRFLAERTGGTYSTLKVQPAELEDSGVYFCASSRRTSSSTDTQYFGPGTRLTVL.

The table lists this clone with a few counts. The chain uses TRBV7-2 and TRBJ1-2; the D is unclear. CDR3 length: 14 amino acids. The V gene's germline CDR1 is SGHTA and CDR2 FQGNSA. Trimming cost V 7 bases and J 6 bases, with 18 bases left between them. The CDR3 DNA reads TGTGCCAGCACCACAGAGTCCAGGTCCCATGGCTACACCTTC. This translates into CASTTESRSHGYTF.

J is TRBJ2-5 and V is TRBV7-2, with 10 bases identical to TRBD2. This CDR3 has 16 residues. V lost 1 base, J lost 2 bases, and 4 bases stayed unmatched. Germline lookup yields CDR1 SGHTA and CDR2 FQGNSA. CDR3 coding DNA: TGTGCCAGCAGCTTAGGACTAGCGGGCCAACAAGAGACCCAGTACTTC. This sequence encodes CASSLGLAGQQETQYF. The whole variable domain, remainder taken from reference TRBV7-2 and TRBJ2-5, is GAGVSQSPSNKVTEKGKDVELRCDPISGHTALYWYRQSLGQGLEFLIYFQGNSAPDKSGLPSDRFSAERTGGSVSTLTIQRTQQEDSAVYLCASSLGLAGQQETQYFGPGTRLLVL.

The chain couples TRBV5-1 to TRBJ2-1; 7 bases fit TRBD2. Germline assignment: CDR1 SGHRS and CDR2 YFSETQ. The CDR3 length is 13 residues. Trimming cost V 7 bases and J 5 bases; bases outside gene matches: 6. Written as DNA, the CDR3 is TGCGCCAGCGGTCTGGGAGGGAACAATGAGCAGTTCTTC. It specifies CASGLGGNNEQFF.

This clone was recorded a few times. CDR3 DNA sequence: TGTGCCAGCAGTTTAGCCCAACAGGGGAGAATCTCCTACGAGCAGTACTTC. This encodes CASSLAQQGRISYEQYF. The rearrangement joins TRBV28 to TRBJ2-7; 7 nucleotides align to TRBD1. Germline values: CDR1 MDHEN, CDR2 SYDVKM. The CDR3 loop spans 17 amino acids. Losses at the gene ends were 2 bases for V and 0 bases for J; bases not matched to a gene: 10. The full variable domain, completed using reference TRBV28 and TRBJ2-7, is DVKVTQSSRYLVKRTGEKVFLECVQDMDHENMFWYRQDPGLGLRLIYFSYDVKMKEKGDIPEGYSVSREKKERFSLILESASTNQTSMYLCASSLAQQGRISYEQYFGPGTRLTVT.

This sequence joins TRBV7-6 and TRBJ2-7, with 12 bases identical to TRBD1. Germline CDR1 reads SGHVS; CDR2 reads FNYEAQ. The trim removed 6 bases at V and 7 bases at J, leaving 7 bases unmatched. The CDR3 has 14 residues. The CDR3, as DNA: TGTGCCAGCAGTCCGGGACAGGGGGCGCGAGAGCAGTACTTC. The encoded protein is CASSPGQGAREQYF.

This rearrangement joins TRBV6-5 to TRBJ2-7; 9 nucleotides align to TRBD1. The CDR3 spans 15 residues. With 2 bases clipped from V and 3 bases from J, the junction kept 5 bases outside the gene matches. Germline V CDR1 and CDR2: MNHEY, SVGAGI. The CDR3 sequence is CASSYAGTGLYEQYF. In DNA, the CDR3 is TGTGCCAGCAGTTACGCCGGGACAGGGCTCTACGAGCAGTACTTC.

Comment on this clone: Relative to the germline gene, one junction end is altered; a read error may explain this. The V gene is TRBV7-9, the J gene TRBJ1-2; D ambiguous. CDR1 SEHNR and CDR2 FQNEAQ come from the germline V gene (reference sequence). This CDR3 has 12 amino acids. CDR3 region: CSSSLSNYGYTF. In DNA, the CDR3 is TGTTCCAGCAGCCTATCCAACTATGGCTACACCTTC.

V usage is TRBV19 and J usage is TRBJ2-7; a possible D gene is TRBD1 (5 bases). CDR1 and CDR2 (germline): LNHDA, SQIVND (reference sequence). Trimming removed 6 bases at V and 7 bases at J, with 13 bases between. The CDR3 contains 12 residues. CDR3 loop: CASSRPPGEQYF. CDR3 bases: TGTGCCAGTAGCCGGCCCCCAGGGGAGCAGTACTTC. The variable domain in full, with the rest retrieved from reference TRBV19 and TRBJ2-7, is DGGITQSPKYLFRKEGQNVTLSCEQNLNHDAMYWYRQDPGQGLRLIYYSQIVNDFQKGDIAEGYSVSREKKESFPLTVTSAQKNPTAFYLCASSRPPGEQYFGPGTRLTVT.

The genes are TRBV9 and TRBJ2-2; 8 bases are a match to TRBD1. CDR1 is SGDLS, CDR2 YYNGEE, per germline. The ends lost 3 bases at V and 5 bases at J; junction bases unmatched: 3. The CDR3 totals 14 residues. CDR3 coding DNA: TGTGCCAGCAGCGAGAGACAGGGGACCGGGGAGCTGTTTTTT. Encoded protein: CASSERQGTGELFF. Supplemented by reference TRBV9 and TRBJ2-2, the full variable domain reads DSGVTQTPKHLITATGQRVTLRCSPRSGDLSVYWYQQSLDQGLQFLIQYYNGEERAKGNILERFSAQQFPDLHSELNLSSLELGDSALYFCASSERQGTGELFFGEGSRLTVL.

The chain joins TRBV5-1 to TRBJ2-6; D might be TRBD1 (6 bases). CDR1 is SGHRS and CDR2 is YFSETQ in the germline V gene. The V end was cut by 3 bases, the J end by 0 bases, with 16 bases between. The CDR3 is 18 amino acids. This CDR3 is CASSYSGQLFSGANVLTF. The DNA of the CDR3 is TGCGCCAGCAGCTACTCGGGACAACTCTTCTCTGGGGCCAACGTCCTGACTTTC. Supplemented by reference TRBV5-1 and TRBJ2-6, the full variable domain reads KAGVTQTPRYLIKTRGQQVTLSCSPISGHRSVSWYQQTPGQGLQFLFEYFSETQRNKGNFPGRFSGRQFSNSRSEMNVSTLELGDSALYLCASSYSGQLFSGANVLTFGAGSRLTVL.

The chain joins TRBV6-5 to TRBJ2-1; D may be TRBD1 (5 bases). Germline CDR1 MNHEY, CDR2 SVGAGI. The CDR3 consists of 14 residues. V was cut by 1 base and J by 5 bases, with 9 bases left in between. DNA of the CDR3: TGTGCCAGCAGTTACTATGCCAGGGACAATGAGCAGTTCTTC. Encoded protein: CASSYYARDNEQFF.

V and J are TRBV6-5 and TRBJ2-7, with 8 bases that match TRBD2. This CDR3 spans 15 amino acids. Germline V gives CDR1 MNHEY, CDR2 SVGAGI. J was trimmed by 0 bases and V by 4 bases; bases with no gene match: 5. CDR3 in amino acids: CASSSSGGPSYEQYF. CDR3 DNA sequence: TGTGCCAGCAGTTCGAGCGGGGGCCCCTCCTACGAGCAGTACTTC.

This chain connects TRBV4-3 to TRBJ2-5; D possibly corresponds to TRBD1 (5 bases). The CDR3 extends over 14 amino acids. V was clipped by 0 bases and J by 5 bases, with 10 bases between them. Germline loops: CDR1 LGHNA, CDR2 YSLEER. DNA for the CDR3: TGCGCCAGCAGCCAAGAAGGGGATGGGGAGACCCAGTACTTC. Its protein is CASSQEGDGETQYF.